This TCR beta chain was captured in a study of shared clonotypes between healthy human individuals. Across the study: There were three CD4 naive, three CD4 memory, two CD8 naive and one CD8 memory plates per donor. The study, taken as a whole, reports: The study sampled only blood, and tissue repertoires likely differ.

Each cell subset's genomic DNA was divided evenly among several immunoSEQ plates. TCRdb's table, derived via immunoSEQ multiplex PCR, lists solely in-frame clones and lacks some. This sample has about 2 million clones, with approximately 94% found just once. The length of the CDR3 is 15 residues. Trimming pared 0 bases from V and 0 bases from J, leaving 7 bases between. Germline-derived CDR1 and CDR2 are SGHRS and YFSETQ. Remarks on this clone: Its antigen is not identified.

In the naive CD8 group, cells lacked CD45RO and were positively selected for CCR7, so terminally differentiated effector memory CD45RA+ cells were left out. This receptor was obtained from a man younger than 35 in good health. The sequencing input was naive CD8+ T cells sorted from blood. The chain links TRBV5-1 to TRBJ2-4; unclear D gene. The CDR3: CASSLDPIAKNIQYF. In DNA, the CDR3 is TGCGCCAGCAGCTTGGATCCGATAGCCAAAAACATTCAGTACTTC.